The 14 T cell receptor beta chains presented below share a single source sample, sequenced in a study of OX40 agonist ivuxolimab in advanced cancers. Assay used: immunoSEQ multiplex PCR; TCRdb lists only in-frame clones, some missing. The sample holds about 50,000 clones; about 81% are singletons and the top ten take about 7.2%. This material consisted of CD4+ or CD8+ T cells sorted from blood, taken in a trial of the OX40 agonist ivuxolimab. These TCRs come from an adult with an advanced solid tumor such as melanoma, head and neck, liver or kidney cancer.

The chain carries TRBV5-6 and TRBJ2-5; no reliable D call. Germline assignment: CDR1 SGHDT and CDR2 YYEEEE. CDR3 length equals 15 residues. Trimming took 1 base from V and 7 from J, leaving 17 bases between them. CDR3 amino acids: CASSLPRSGGGTQYF. CDR3 bases: TGTGCCAGCAGCTTGCCCAGGTCAGGCGGTGGGACCCAGTACTTC.

The genes are TRBV5-6 and TRBJ2-7, with D hard to call. The CDR3 spans 14 residues. Trimming cost V 6 bases and J 2 bases, with 15 bases left between them. Germline-derived CDR1 and CDR2 are SGHDT and YYEEEE. This CDR3 is CASIAGRAAYEQYF. In DNA form, the CDR3 reads TGTGCCAGCATCGCAGGAAGGGCTGCCTACGAGCAGTACTTC.

The chain uses TRBV14 and TRBJ2-2; D gene uncertain. V was clipped by 0 bases and J by 3 bases, with 8 bases between them. This CDR3 region has 15 residues. Germline V gene data show CDR1 as SGHDN and CDR2 as FVKESK. CDR3 coding DNA: TGTGCCAGCAGCCAAGAATCCGTACACACCGGGGAGCTGTTTTTT. Protein sequence: CASSQESVHTGELFF.

This chain joins TRBV5-1 and TRBJ2-3; 9 nucleotides agree with TRBD1. CDR1 and CDR2 (germline): SGHRS, YFSETQ. The CDR3 contains 15 residues. Losses at the gene ends were 4 bases for V and 7 bases for J; bases not matched to a gene: 10. The CDR3 region has the DNA TGCGCCAGCAGCGAGACAGGGGGTTCCCAGTATACGCAGTATTTT. It is translated as CASSETGGSQYTQYF.

This clone was seen more than once but under ten times. CDR3 in amino acids: CAWSVGQGGYTF. CDR3 DNA: TGTGCCTGGAGTGTTGGACAGGGTGGCTACACCTTC. The rearrangement joins TRBV30 to TRBJ1-2, with 8 nucleotides matching TRBD1. The CDR3 consists of 12 residues. The trim removed 0 bases at V and 7 bases at J, leaving 1 base unmatched. Germline V gene data show CDR1 as GTSNPN and CDR2 as SVGIG (reference sequence).

V usage is TRBV19 and J usage is TRBJ2-1; D may match TRBD1 or TRBD2 (5 bases each). The V gene's germline CDR1 is LNHDA and CDR2 SQIVND (reference sequence). This CDR3 spans 16 amino acids. Trimming took off 5 bases at V and 3 bases at J, with 17 bases between the two ends. CDR3 bases: TGTGCCAGTAGTCACAACCGGGACCGCCTCTACAATGAGCAGTTCTTC. Amino acid sequence: CASSHNRDRLYNEQFF.

The chain combines TRBV27 with TRBJ2-1; 10 nucleotides align to TRBD2. This CDR3 has 13 amino acids. Germline lookup yields CDR1 MNHEY and CDR2 SMNVEV (reference sequence). Trimming removed 4 bases from V and 7 bases from J; junction bases left unmatched: 1. The CDR3 loop reads CASSYSGRNEQFF. In DNA form, the CDR3 reads TGTGCCAGCAGTTATAGCGGGAGGAATGAGCAGTTCTTC.

CDR3 in DNA: TGTGCCAGCAGCTTATTGATGGCATCTAGATCTGGAAACACCATATATTTT. Its protein is CASSLLMASRSGNTIYF. The V gene is TRBV11-2, the J gene TRBJ1-3; D gene unclear. Trimming shortened V by 2 bases and J by 1 base, and 15 bases separated the two germline ends. The CDR3 contains 17 residues. CDR1 is SGHAT, CDR2 FQNNGV, per germline.

This clone showed up just once. The chain carries TRBV7-9 and TRBJ2-3; 7 bases align to TRBD1. Germline V gives CDR1 SEHNR, CDR2 FQNEAQ (reference sequence). CDR3 length equals 15 residues. V trimming: 3 bases; J trimming: 6 bases; junction bases outside the gene matches: 9. The CDR3 sequence is CASSFGQARGDTQYF. The CDR3, as DNA: TGTGCCAGCAGCTTTGGACAGGCGAGAGGGGATACGCAGTATTTT. The whole variable domain, filled in from reference TRBV7-9 and TRBJ2-3, reads DTGVSQNPRHKITKRGQNVTFRCDPISEHNRLYWYRQTLGQGPEFLTYFQNEAQLEKSRLLSDRFSAERPKGSFSTLEIQRTEQGDSAMYLCASSFGQARGDTQYFGPGTRLTVL.

This rearrangement joins TRBV10-1 to TRBJ2-2; D may be TRBD2 (5 bases). V was shortened by 6 bases and J by 0 bases, with 11 bases between the two germline ends. Germline V CDR1 and CDR2: WNHNN, SYGVQD (reference sequence). CDR3 length equals 15 residues. The CDR3 DNA is TGCGCCAGCAGCGATTATAGCGCGAACACCGGGGAGCTGTTTTTT. Protein: CASSDYSANTGELFF.

This clone was seen more than once but under ten times. The chain links TRBV29-1 to TRBJ2-3; 9 positions agree with TRBD1. J gave up 5 bases and V 6 bases, and 12 bases lay outside the gene matches. The CDR3 length is 15 residues. The germline gives CDR1 SQVTM, CDR2 ANQGSEA. The CDR3 region has the DNA TGCAGCGTGGGAGGTGCGGGACAGGGAATAGATACGCAGTATTTT. Its protein product is CSVGGAGQGIDTQYF.

The V call is TRBV6-6, the J call TRBJ1-4; D is perhaps TRBD1 (5 bases). The CDR3 contains 14 residues. CDR1 is MNHNY, CDR2 SVGAGI, per germline (reference sequence). The V end was cut by 2 bases, the J end by 8 bases, with 12 bases between. The CDR3 loop reads CASSYEGLVEKLFF. CDR3 DNA sequence: TGTGCCAGCAGTTACGAGGGGCTCGTCGAAAAACTGTTTTTT.

This sequence joins TRBV7-2 and TRBJ2-1; D possibly corresponds to TRBD2 (7 bases). Trimming cost V 5 bases and J 8 bases, with 16 bases left between them. CDR1 and CDR2 from the germline V gene are SGHTA and FQGNSA. CDR3 length: 14 amino acids. CDR3 bases: TGTGCCAGCAGCCCTTCCGGGGGGCCCTATGAGCAGTTCTTC. It codes for CASSPSGGPYEQFF.

The rearrangement uses TRBV4-3 and TRBJ1-5; D gene ambiguous. V was trimmed by 0 bases and J by 6 bases, leaving 9 bases between them. Germline CDR1 and CDR2: LGHNA and YSLEER. The CDR3 length is 14 residues. The CDR3, as DNA: TGCGCCAGCAGCCAAGATTGGGGTAGTCAGCCCCAGCATTTT. Its translation: CASSQDWGSQPQHF.